A selection of T cell receptor beta chains follows, all from one sample in a study of shared clonotypes between healthy human individuals. Measured with immunoSEQ multiplex PCR; TCRdb has only the in-frame clones, and not every one. Of more than 2 million clones in the sample, approximately 94% were seen once. The specimen was naive CD4+ T cells sorted from blood. The receptor set was obtained from a man between 18 and 29 years old in good health. CDR3s include the opening cysteine and the closing phenylalanine or tryptophan. D genes are given only for firm matches. Size values are once, few and many counts, or a class for expanded clones, and some rows have none.

j_call: TRBJ1-2; d_call: NA; v_call: TRBV28; clone_size: NA; cdr3_nt: TGTGCCAGCAGTCCCAGGGCCTATGGCTACACCTTC; cdr3_aa: CASSPRAYGYTF
j_call: TRBJ2-7; d_call: NA; v_call: TRBV4-3; clone_size: NA; cdr3_nt: TGCGCCAGCAGCCAGGCCCTCGTGGCCGGGGACTACGAGCAGTACTTC; cdr3_aa: CASSQALVAGDYEQYF
j_call: TRBJ1-1; d_call: NA; v_call: TRBV6-5; clone_size: NA; cdr3_nt: TGTGCCAGCCTCGCCGGCACTGAAGCTTTCTTT; cdr3_aa: CASLAGTEAFF
j_call: TRBJ1-3; d_call: NA; v_call: TRBV9; clone_size: once; cdr3_nt: TGTGCCAGCAGCGTAGAAGTTGGCTCTGGAAACACCATATATTTT; cdr3_aa: CASSVEVGSGNTIYF
j_call: TRBJ1-2; d_call: NA; v_call: TRBV5-1; clone_size: NA; cdr3_nt: TGCGCCAGCTCGGCCGGGGGAGCTACCGACTATGGCTACACCTTC; cdr3_aa: CASSAGGATDYGYTF
j_call: TRBJ2-7; d_call: NA; v_call: TRBV19; clone_size: NA; cdr3_nt: TGTGCCAGTAGTATAGTTGCTAGGGGGAACTACGAGCAGTACTTC; cdr3_aa: CASSIVARGNYEQYF
j_call: TRBJ1-5; d_call: NA; v_call: TRBV7-2; clone_size: NA; cdr3_nt: TGTGCCAGCAGCTTAGGTTCGAAGGGAAATCAGCCCCAGCATTTT; cdr3_aa: CASSLGSKGNQPQHF
j_call: TRBJ2-7; d_call: NA; v_call: TRBV18; clone_size: once; cdr3_nt: TGTGCCAGCTCACCAAACGGGGCCGACGAGCAGTACTTC; cdr3_aa: CASSPNGADEQYF
j_call: TRBJ1-5; d_call: TRBD1; v_call: TRBV6-1; clone_size: NA; cdr3_nt: TGTGCCAGCAGTCCGGACAGGGGCCTTAATCAGCCCCAGCATTTT; cdr3_aa: CASSPDRGLNQPQHF
j_call: TRBJ1-5; d_call: NA; v_call: TRBV5-1; clone_size: NA; cdr3_nt: TGCGCCAGCAGCTTGGTATCGGGATTCAATCAGCCCCAGCATTTT; cdr3_aa: CASSLVSGFNQPQHF
j_call: TRBJ1-3; d_call: NA; v_call: TRBV5-1; clone_size: NA; cdr3_nt: TGCGCCAGCAGCCGGGACGGAAACACCATATATTTT; cdr3_aa: CASSRDGNTIYF
j_call: TRBJ2-5; d_call: TRBD2; v_call: TRBV19; clone_size: NA; cdr3_nt: TGTGCCAGTAGTATTCGCCTAGCGGGGGGCCGAACGGTGGAAGAGACCCAGTACTTC; cdr3_aa: CASSIRLAGGRTVEETQYF
j_call: TRBJ1-5; d_call: NA; v_call: TRBV7-2; clone_size: NA; cdr3_nt: TGTGCCAGCAGTCAGGGGAAGAATCAGCCCCAGCATTTT; cdr3_aa: CASSQGKNQPQHF
j_call: TRBJ2-5; d_call: TRBD2; v_call: TRBV19; clone_size: NA; cdr3_nt: TGTGCCAGTAAGAGCGGGAGGGCACAAGAGACCCAGTACTTC; cdr3_aa: CASKSGRAQETQYF
j_call: TRBJ2-7; d_call: NA; v_call: TRBV5-1; clone_size: NA; cdr3_nt: TGCGCCAGCAGCTTGGGCCCTCCGGGGGAGGAGCAGTACTTC; cdr3_aa: CASSLGPPGEEQYF
j_call: TRBJ1-1; d_call: NA; v_call: TRBV10-1; clone_size: NA; cdr3_nt: TGCGCCAGCAGCACCGACGGTGAAGCTTTCTTT; cdr3_aa: CASSTDGEAFF
j_call: TRBJ1-4; d_call: TRBD1; v_call: TRBV6-6; clone_size: once; cdr3_nt: TGTGCCAGCAGTCTGACAGGGCTCCGCGGAGAAAAACTGTTTTTT; cdr3_aa: CASSLTGLRGEKLFF
j_call: TRBJ1-6; d_call: TRBD1; v_call: TRBV27; clone_size: NA; cdr3_nt: TGTGCCAGCAGTCGAAAAGAGGCAGGGGGGTCTTCACCCCTCCACTTT; cdr3_aa: CASSRKEAGGSSPLHF
j_call: TRBJ1-2; d_call: NA; v_call: TRBV18; clone_size: NA; cdr3_nt: TGTGCCAGCTCACGATCGGGGACCGATGCATTAGGCTACACCTTC; cdr3_aa: CASSRSGTDALGYTF
j_call: TRBJ2-5; d_call: TRBD2; v_call: TRBV10-3; clone_size: NA; cdr3_nt: TGTGCCACGGCTAGCGGAGAGCAAGAGACCCAGTACTTC; cdr3_aa: CATASGEQETQYF